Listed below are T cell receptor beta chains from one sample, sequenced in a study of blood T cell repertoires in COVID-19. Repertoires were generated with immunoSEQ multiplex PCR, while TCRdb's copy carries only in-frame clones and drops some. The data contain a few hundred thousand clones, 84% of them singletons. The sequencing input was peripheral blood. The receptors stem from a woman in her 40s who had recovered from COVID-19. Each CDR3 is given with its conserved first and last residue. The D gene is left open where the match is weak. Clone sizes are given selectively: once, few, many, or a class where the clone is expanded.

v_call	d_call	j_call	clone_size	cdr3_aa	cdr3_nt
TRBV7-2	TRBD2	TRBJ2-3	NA	CASSRGAGLLYTDTQYF	TGTGCCAGCAGCCGCGGCGCGGGACTACTTTACACAGATACGCAGTATTTT
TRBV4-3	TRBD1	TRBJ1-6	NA	CASSQDRGGSPLHF	TGCGCCAGCAGCCAGGACAGGGGAGGTTCACCCCTCCACTTT
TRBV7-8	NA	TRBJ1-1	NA	CASSLMIQGGTEAFF	TGTGCCAGCAGCTTAATGATCCAGGGCGGTACTGAAGCTTTCTTT
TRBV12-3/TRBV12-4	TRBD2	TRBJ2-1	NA	CASSLSSGGAKLF	TGTGCCAGCAGTTTATCTAGCGGGGGGGCAAAACTCTTC
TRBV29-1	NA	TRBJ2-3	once	CSVVSPGHSSPDTQYF	TGCAGCGTTGTTTCTCCGGGACACTCTTCCCCAGATACGCAGTATTTT
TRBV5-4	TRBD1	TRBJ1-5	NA	CASSTGTGSNQPQHF	TGTGCCAGCAGCACCGGGACAGGAAGCAATCAGCCCCAGCATTTT
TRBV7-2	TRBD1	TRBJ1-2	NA	CASSSGQGRYGYTF	TGTGCCAGCAGCTCGGGACAGGGTCGCTATGGCTACACCTTC
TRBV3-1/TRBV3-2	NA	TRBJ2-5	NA	CASSQDTGVEETQYF	TGTGCCAGCAGCCAAGATACGGGGGTGGAGGAGACCCAGTACTTC
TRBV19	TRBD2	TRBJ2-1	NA	CASISTSGGYPNYNEQFF	TGTGCCAGTATTTCCACTAGCGGGGGGTACCCCAACTACAATGAGCAGTTCTTC
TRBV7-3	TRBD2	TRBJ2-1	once	CASSLIGGAYNEQFF	TGTGCCAGCAGCTTAATCGGGGGGGCCTACAATGAGCAGTTCTTC
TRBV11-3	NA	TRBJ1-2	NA	CASSLSGGAPYYGYTF	TGTGCCAGCAGCCTCTCGGGGGGGGCGCCCTACTATGGCTACACCTTC
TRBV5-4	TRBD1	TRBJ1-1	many	CASSRQGGTEAFF	TGTGCCAGCAGCAGACAGGGGGGCACTGAAGCTTTCTTT
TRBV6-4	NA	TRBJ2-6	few	CASSGTDESGANVLTF	TGTGCCAGCAGTGGGACTGACGAGTCTGGGGCCAACGTCCTGACTTTC
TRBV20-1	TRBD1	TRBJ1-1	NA	CSASRQGNTEAFF	TGCAGTGCTAGTAGACAGGGGAACACTGAAGCTTTCTTT
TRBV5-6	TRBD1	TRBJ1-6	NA	CASSSGTGTSPLHF	TGTGCCAGCAGCTCTGGGACAGGGACTTCACCCCTCCACTTT
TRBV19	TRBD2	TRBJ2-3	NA	CASRRLAGGTDTQYF	TGTGCCAGTAGGAGACTAGCGGGGGGCACAGATACGCAGTATTTT
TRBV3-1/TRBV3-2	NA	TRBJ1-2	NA	CASSQDLNGDYGYTF	TGTGCCAGCAGCCAAGATCTTAACGGTGACTATGGCTACACCTTC
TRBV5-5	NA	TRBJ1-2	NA	CASSLEAGVIYGYTF	TGTGCCAGCAGCTTGGAGGCAGGGGTAATTTACGGCTACACCTTC
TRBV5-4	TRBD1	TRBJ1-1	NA	CASSFWDRDNTEAFF	TGTGCCAGCAGCTTTTGGGACAGAGATAACACTGAAGCTTTCTTT
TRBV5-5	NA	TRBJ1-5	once	CASSLAGTINQPQHF	TGTGCCAGCAGCTTGGCCGGGACAATAAATCAGCCCCAGCATTTT
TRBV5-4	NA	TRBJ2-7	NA	CASSLDVDTRSYEQYF	TGTGCCAGCAGCTTGGACGTCGACACTAGATCCTACGAGCAGTACTTC
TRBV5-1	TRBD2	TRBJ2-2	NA	CASRIPGLASAGELFF	TGCGCCAGCAGAATCCCGGGACTAGCCTCCGCCGGGGAGCTGTTTTTT
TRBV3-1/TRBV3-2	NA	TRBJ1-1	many	CASSPRWVMNTEAFF	TGTGCCAGCAGCCCGCGGTGGGTTATGAACACTGAAGCTTTCTTT
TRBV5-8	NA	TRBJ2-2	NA	CASSRLVGSRPTGELFF	TGTGCCAGCAGCCGGTTGGTGGGGAGCAGGCCCACCGGGGAGCTGTTTTTT
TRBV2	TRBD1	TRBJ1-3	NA	CASSGTGTLGNTIYF	TGTGCCAGCAGTGGGACAGGGACACTTGGAAACACCATATATTTT
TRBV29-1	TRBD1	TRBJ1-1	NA	CSVRGQGAVGAEAFF	TGCAGCGTCCGGGGACAGGGGGCGGTGGGGGCTGAAGCTTTCTTT
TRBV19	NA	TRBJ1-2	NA	CATNNRVGEYTF	TGTGCCACAAACAACAGAGTAGGGGAATACACCTTC